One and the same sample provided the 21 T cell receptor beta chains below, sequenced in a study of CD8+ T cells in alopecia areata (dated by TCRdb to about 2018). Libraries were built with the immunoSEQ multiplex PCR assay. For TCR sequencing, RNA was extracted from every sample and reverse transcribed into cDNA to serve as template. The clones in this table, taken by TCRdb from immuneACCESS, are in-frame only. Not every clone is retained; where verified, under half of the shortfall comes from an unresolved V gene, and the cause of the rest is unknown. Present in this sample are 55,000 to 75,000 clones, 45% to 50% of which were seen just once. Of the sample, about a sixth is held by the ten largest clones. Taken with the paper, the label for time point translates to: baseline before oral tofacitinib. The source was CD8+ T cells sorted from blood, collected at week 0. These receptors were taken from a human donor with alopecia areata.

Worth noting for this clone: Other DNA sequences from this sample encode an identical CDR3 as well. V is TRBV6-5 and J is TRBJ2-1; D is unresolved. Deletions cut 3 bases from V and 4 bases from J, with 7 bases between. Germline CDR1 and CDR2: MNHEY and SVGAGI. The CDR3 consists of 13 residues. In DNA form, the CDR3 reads TGTGCCAGCAGTTATAGGGCATACAATGAGCAGTTCTTC. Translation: CASSYRAYNEQFF.

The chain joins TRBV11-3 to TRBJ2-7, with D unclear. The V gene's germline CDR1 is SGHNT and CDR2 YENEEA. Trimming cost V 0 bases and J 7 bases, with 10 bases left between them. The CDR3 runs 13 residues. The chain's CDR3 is CASSLDHGYEQYF. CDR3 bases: TGTGCCAGCAGCTTAGATCATGGATATGAGCAGTACTTC.

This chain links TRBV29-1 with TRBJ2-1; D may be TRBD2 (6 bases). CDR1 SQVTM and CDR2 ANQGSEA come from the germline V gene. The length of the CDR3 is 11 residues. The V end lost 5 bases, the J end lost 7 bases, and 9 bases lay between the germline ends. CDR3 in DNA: TGCAGCGTTCTAGCGAGGAATGAGCAGTTCTTC. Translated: CSVLARNEQFF.

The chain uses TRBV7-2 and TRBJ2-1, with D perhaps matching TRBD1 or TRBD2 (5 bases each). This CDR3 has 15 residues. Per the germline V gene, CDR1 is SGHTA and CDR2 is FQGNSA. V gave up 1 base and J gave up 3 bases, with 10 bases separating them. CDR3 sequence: CASSLVGDLYNEQFF. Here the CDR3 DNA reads TGTGCCAGCAGCTTAGTAGGGGACCTCTACAATGAGCAGTTCTTC.

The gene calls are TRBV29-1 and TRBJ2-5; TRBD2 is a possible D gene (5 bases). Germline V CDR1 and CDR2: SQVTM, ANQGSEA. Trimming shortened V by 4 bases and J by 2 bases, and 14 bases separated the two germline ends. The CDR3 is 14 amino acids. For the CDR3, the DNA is TGCAGCGTTGTCCCCCCCCGGGGACAAGAGACCCAGTACTTC. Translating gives CSVVPPRGQETQYF.

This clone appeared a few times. The CDR3 reads CASSQVGGNTEAFF. CDR3 nucleotide sequence: TGCGCCAGCAGCCAAGTAGGGGGGAACACTGAAGCTTTCTTT. The J gene is TRBJ1-1, the V gene TRBV4-3; D may be TRBD1 (6 bases). The CDR3 is 14 amino acids. V lost 1 base, J lost 1 base, and 7 bases lay in between. CDR1 LGHNA and CDR2 YSLEER come from the germline V gene.

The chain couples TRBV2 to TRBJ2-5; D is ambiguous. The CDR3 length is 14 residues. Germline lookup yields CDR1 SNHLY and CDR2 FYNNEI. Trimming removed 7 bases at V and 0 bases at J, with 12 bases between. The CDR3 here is CASTLPLYQETQYF. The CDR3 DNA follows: TGTGCCAGCACCCTACCCCTGTACCAAGAGACCCAGTACTTC.

CDR3 sequence (DNA): TGTGCCTGGACTGAGGGTGGCGGAGCCCAAGAGACCCAGTACTTC. Amino acid sequence: CAWTEGGGAQETQYF. The rearrangement uses TRBV30 and TRBJ2-5; tentative D call: TRBD2 (5 bases). CDR1 and CDR2 from the germline V gene are GTSNPN and SVGIG (reference sequence). Trimming shortened V by 4 bases and J by 1 base, and 16 bases separated the two germline ends. This CDR3 spans 15 amino acids.

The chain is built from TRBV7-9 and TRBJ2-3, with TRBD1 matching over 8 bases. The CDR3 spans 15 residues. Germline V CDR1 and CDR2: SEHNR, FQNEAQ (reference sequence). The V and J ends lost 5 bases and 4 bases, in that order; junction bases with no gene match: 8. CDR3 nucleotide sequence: TGTGCCAGCAGCCCCCAGGGGGCGGATTCAGATACGCAGTATTTT. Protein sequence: CASSPQGADSDTQYF. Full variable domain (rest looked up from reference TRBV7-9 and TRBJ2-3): DTGVSQNPRHKITKRGQNVTFRCDPISEHNRLYWYRQTLGQGPEFLTYFQNEAQLEKSRLLSDRFSAERPKGSFSTLEIQRTEQGDSAMYLCASSPQGADSDTQYFGPGTRLTVL.

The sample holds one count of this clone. The CDR3 DNA reads TGCAGCGTTGAGGGAGCGGATTGGGCCGGGGAGCTGTTTTTT. Amino acid sequence: CSVEGADWAGELFF. The chain has TRBV29-1 and TRBJ2-2; maybe TRBD2 (5 bases). V lost 3 bases, J lost 6 bases, and 14 bases lay in between. This CDR3 has 14 residues. CDR1 and CDR2 (germline): SQVTM, ANQGSEA.

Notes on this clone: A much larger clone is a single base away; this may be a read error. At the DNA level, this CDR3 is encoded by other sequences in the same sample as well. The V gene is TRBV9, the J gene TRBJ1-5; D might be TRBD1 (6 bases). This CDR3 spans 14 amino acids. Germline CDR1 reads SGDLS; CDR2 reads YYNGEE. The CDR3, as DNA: TGCGCCCGCAGCGGGGGGGGCAGCAATCAGCCCCAGCATTTT. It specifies CARSGGGSNQPQHF.

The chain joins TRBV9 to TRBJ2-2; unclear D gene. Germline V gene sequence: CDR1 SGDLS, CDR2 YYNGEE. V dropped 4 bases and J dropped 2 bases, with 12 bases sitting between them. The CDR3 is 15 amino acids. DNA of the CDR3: TGTGCCAGCAGCTCCACTACCTCCAACACCGGGGAGCTGTTTTTT. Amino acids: CASSSTTSNTGELFF.

CDR3 region: CASSLAGRETQYF. The DNA of the CDR3 is TGTGCCAGCAGCCTCGCGGGACGGGAGACCCAGTACTTC. The chain couples TRBV7-9 to TRBJ2-5, with D tentatively TRBD2 (6 bases). The germline V gene encodes CDR1 SEHNR and CDR2 FQNEAQ (reference sequence). Trimming cost V 5 bases and J 5 bases, with 12 bases left between them. CDR3 size: 13 residues.

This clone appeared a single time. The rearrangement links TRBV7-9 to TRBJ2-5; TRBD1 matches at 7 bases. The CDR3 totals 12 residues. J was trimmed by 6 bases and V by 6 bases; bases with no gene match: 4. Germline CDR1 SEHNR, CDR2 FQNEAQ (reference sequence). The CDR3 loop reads CASRGTVQTQYF. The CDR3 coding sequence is TGTGCCAGCAGAGGGACAGTTCAGACCCAGTACTTC. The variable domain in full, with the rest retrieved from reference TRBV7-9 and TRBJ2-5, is DTGVSQNPRHKITKRGQNVTFRCDPISEHNRLYWYRQTLGQGPEFLTYFQNEAQLEKSRLLSDRFSAERPKGSFSTLEIQRTEQGDSAMYLCASRGTVQTQYFGPGTRLLVL.

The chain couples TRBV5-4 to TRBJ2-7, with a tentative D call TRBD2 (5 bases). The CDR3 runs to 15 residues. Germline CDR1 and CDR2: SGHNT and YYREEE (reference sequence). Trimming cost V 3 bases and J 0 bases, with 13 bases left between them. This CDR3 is CASSSFSEISYEQYF. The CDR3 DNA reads TGTGCCAGCAGCTCTTTTAGCGAGATCTCCTACGAGCAGTACTTC. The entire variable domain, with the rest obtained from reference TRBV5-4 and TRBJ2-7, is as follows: ETGVTQSPTHLIKTRGQQVTLRCSSQSGHNTVSWYQQALGQGPQFIFQYYREEENGRGNFPPRFSGLQFPNYSSELNVNALELDDSALYLCASSSFSEISYEQYFGPGTRLTVT.

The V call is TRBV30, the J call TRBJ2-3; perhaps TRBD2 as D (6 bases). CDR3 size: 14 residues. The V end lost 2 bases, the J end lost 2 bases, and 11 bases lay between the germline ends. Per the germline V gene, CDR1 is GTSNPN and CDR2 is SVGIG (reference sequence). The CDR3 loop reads CAWSFGSDTDTQYF. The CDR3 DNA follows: TGTGCCTGGAGTTTCGGGAGTGACACAGATACGCAGTATTTT.

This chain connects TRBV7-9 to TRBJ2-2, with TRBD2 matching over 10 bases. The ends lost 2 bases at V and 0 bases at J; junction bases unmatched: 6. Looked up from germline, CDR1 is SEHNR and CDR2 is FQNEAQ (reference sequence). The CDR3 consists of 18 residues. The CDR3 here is CASSLSSGRPANTGELFF. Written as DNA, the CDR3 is TGTGCCAGCAGCTTAAGTAGCGGGAGGCCTGCGAACACCGGGGAGCTGTTTTTT.

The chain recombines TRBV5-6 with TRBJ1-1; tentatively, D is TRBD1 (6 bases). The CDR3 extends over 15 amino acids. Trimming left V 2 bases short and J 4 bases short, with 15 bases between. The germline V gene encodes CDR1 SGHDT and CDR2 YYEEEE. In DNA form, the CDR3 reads TGTGCCAGCAGCTTTATGGCAGGGGAGGGCACTGAAGCTTTCTTT. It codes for CASSFMAGEGTEAFF.

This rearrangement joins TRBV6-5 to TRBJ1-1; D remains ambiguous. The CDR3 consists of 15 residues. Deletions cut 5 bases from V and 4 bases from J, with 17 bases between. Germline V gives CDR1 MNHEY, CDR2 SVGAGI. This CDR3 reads CASSPGLQPGTEAFF. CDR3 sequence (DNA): TGTGCCAGCAGTCCCGGACTACAACCGGGCACTGAAGCTTTCTTT.

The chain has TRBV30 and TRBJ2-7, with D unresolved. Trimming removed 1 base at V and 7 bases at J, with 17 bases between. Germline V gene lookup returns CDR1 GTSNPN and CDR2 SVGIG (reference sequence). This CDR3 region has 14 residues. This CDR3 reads CAWSAPPTPREQYF. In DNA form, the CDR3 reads TGTGCCTGGAGTGCCCCCCCCACCCCAAGGGAGCAGTACTTC.

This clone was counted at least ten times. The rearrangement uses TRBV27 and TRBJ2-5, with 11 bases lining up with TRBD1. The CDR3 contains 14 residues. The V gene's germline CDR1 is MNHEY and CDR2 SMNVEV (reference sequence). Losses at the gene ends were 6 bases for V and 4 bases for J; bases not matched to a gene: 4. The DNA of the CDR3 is TGTGCCAGCAGGGACAGGGGGCTTGGAGAGACCCAGTACTTC. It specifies CASRDRGLGETQYF.